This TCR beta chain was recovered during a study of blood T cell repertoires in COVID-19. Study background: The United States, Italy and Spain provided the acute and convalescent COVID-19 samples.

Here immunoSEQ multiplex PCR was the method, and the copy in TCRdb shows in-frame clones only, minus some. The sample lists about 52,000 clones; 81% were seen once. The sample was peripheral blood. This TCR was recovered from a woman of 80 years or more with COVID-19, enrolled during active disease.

In nucleotides, the CDR3 is TGTGCCAGCAGTCGAGAACAGGGGGCCGGCACTGAAGCTTTCTTT. Residues: CASSREQGAGTEAFF. J is TRBJ1-1 and V is TRBV28, with TRBD1 identical over 9 bases. In germline, CDR1 is MDHEN, CDR2 SYDVKM. Trimming took 5 bases from V and 4 from J; bases not matched to a gene: 8. The CDR3 length is 15 residues.